This record covers a single TCR beta chain. The antigen remains undetermined. The data were obtained in a study of OX40 agonist ivuxolimab in advanced cancers. Study-wide context: The dose of intravenous ivuxolimab that patients received every 2 weeks ranged from 0.01 to 10 mg/kg. Patients achieving partial responses numbered three: one hepatocellular carcinoma case and two cutaneous melanoma cases. The study, taken as a whole, reports: Expanded clones were, on average, more numerous among CD8+ T cells than CD4+.

Measured with immunoSEQ multiplex PCR; TCRdb has only the in-frame clones, and not every one. The sample holds 80,000 or so clones, approximately 90% seen once. Germline V lookup: CDR1 SGHNT, CDR2 YYREEE (reference sequence). The CDR3 runs to 15 residues. Trimming removed 0 bases at V and 6 bases at J, with 13 bases between. Sequencing used CD4+ or CD8+ T cells sorted from blood, obtained in a trial of the OX40 agonist ivuxolimab. This TCR derives from an adult with an advanced solid tumor such as melanoma, head and neck, liver or kidney cancer. The rearrangement links TRBV5-4 to TRBJ2-1; possible D gene TRBD2, 6 bases. The CDR3 DNA reads TGTGCCAGCAGCTTGGAACGGGAGCAGCTCAATGAGCAGTTCTTC. Its translation: CASSLEREQLNEQFF.